Listed below are T cell receptor beta chains from one sample, sequenced in a study of blood T cells in healthy people across ages. MiXCR, run by TCRdb on the 5' RACE reads, gives a single entry per CDR3 protein. Found here are roughly 860,000 distinct CDR3 sequences, around 62% of them singletons; the top ten hold around a quarter. Sequencing was done on a sample of blood. These receptors all come from a young man in good health. Each CDR3 is given with its conserved first and last residue. D genes are given only for firm matches. Part of the rows lack a size; the others show once, few, many or a class for expanded clones.

J gene: TRBJ1-1
clone size: few
D gene: NA
V gene: TRBV12-3/TRBV12-4
CDR3 protein: CASSIGVNTEAFF
CDR3 DNA: TGTGCCAGCAGTATCGGGGTGAACACTGAAGCTTTCTTT

J gene: TRBJ1-1
clone size: NA
D gene: NA
V gene: TRBV7-9
CDR3 protein: CASSQREMANTEAFF
CDR3 DNA: TGTGCCAGCAGCCAACGAGAGATGGCGAACACTGAAGCTTTCTTT

J gene: TRBJ1-2
clone size: NA
D gene: NA
V gene: TRBV29-1
CDR3 protein: CSAQLGGYGYTF
CDR3 DNA: TGCAGCGCCCAACTCGGGGGCTATGGCTACACCTTC

J gene: TRBJ1-2
clone size: NA
D gene: NA
V gene: TRBV20-1
CDR3 protein: CSAKEGYTF
CDR3 DNA: TGCAGTGCTAAGGAGGGCTACACCTTC

J gene: TRBJ1-4
clone size: NA
D gene: TRBD1
V gene: TRBV25-1
CDR3 protein: CASSDNTGGANEKLFF
CDR3 DNA: TGTGCCAGCAGTGACAATACAGGGGGAGCCAATGAAAAACTGTTTTTT

J gene: TRBJ2-7
clone size: NA
D gene: NA
V gene: TRBV4-3
CDR3 protein: CASSQEEHYEQYF
CDR3 DNA: TGCGCCAGCAGCCAAGAAGAACACTACGAGCAGTACTTC

J gene: TRBJ2-7
clone size: NA
D gene: TRBD1
V gene: TRBV20-1
CDR3 protein: CSAEIFPRDRAYEQYF
CDR3 DNA: TGCAGTGCCGAGATTTTTCCCCGGGACAGGGCCTACGAGCAGTACTTC

J gene: TRBJ2-3
clone size: few
D gene: NA
V gene: TRBV4-2
CDR3 protein: CASSQASGLRGADTQYF
CDR3 DNA: TGTGCCAGCAGCCAAGCCTCGGGACTTCGAGGGGCAGATACGCAGTATTTT

J gene: TRBJ2-5
clone size: NA
D gene: TRBD1
V gene: TRBV10-3
CDR3 protein: CAISGGQQETQYF
CDR3 DNA: TGTGCCATCAGTGGGGGACAGCAAGAGACCCAGTACTTC

J gene: TRBJ2-3
clone size: NA
D gene: NA
V gene: TRBV18
CDR3 protein: CASSPSVQGTDTQYF
CDR3 DNA: TGTGCCAGCTCACCCTCGGTCCAGGGCACAGATACGCAGTATTTT

J gene: TRBJ2-4
clone size: NA
D gene: NA
V gene: TRBV21-1
CDR3 protein: CASSVPGGTGSDIQYF
CDR3 DNA: TGTGCCAGCAGCGTTCCAGGGGGTACTGGTTCGGACATTCAGTACTTC

J gene: TRBJ2-5
clone size: NA
D gene: TRBD2
V gene: TRBV4-2
CDR3 protein: CASSQMLGRAGEETQYF
CDR3 DNA: TGTGCCAGCAGCCAGATGCTAGGACGAGCGGGGGAAGAGACCCAGTACTTC

J gene: TRBJ1-6
clone size: few
D gene: TRBD1
V gene: TRBV4-3
CDR3 protein: CASSHDRGRNSPLHF
CDR3 DNA: TGCGCCAGCAGCCATGACAGGGGCCGGAATTCACCCCTCCACTTT

J gene: TRBJ2-1
clone size: few
D gene: NA
V gene: TRBV20-1
CDR3 protein: CSARSDSSYNEQFF
CDR3 DNA: TGCAGTGCTAGGTCAGATAGCTCCTACAATGAGCAGTTCTTC

J gene: TRBJ2-7
clone size: NA
D gene: TRBD1
V gene: TRBV9
CDR3 protein: CASTAGTGLYEQYF
CDR3 DNA: TGTGCCAGCACCGCCGGGACAGGGCTATACGAGCAGTACTTC

J gene: TRBJ2-7
clone size: NA
D gene: TRBD1
V gene: TRBV30
CDR3 protein: CAWSAGQGYEQYF
CDR3 DNA: TGTGCCTGGAGTGCAGGACAGGGCTACGAGCAGTACTTC

J gene: TRBJ2-3
clone size: NA
D gene: TRBD2
V gene: TRBV6-2/TRBV6-3
CDR3 protein: CASSYASGTDTLYF
CDR3 DNA: TGTGCCAGCAGTTACGCTAGCGGCACAGATACGCTGTATTTT

J gene: TRBJ2-3
clone size: NA
D gene: NA
V gene: TRBV4-2
CDR3 protein: CASSQEQTATDTQYF
CDR3 DNA: TGTGCCAGCAGCCAAGAACAGACAGCCACAGATACGCAGTATTTT

J gene: TRBJ2-7
clone size: NA
D gene: NA
V gene: TRBV7-2
CDR3 protein: CASSFTGAYYEQYF
CDR3 DNA: TGTGCCAGCAGCTTTACGGGGGCCTACTACGAGCAGTACTTC

J gene: TRBJ2-7
clone size: NA
D gene: NA
V gene: TRBV6-5
CDR3 protein: CASSRSPYEQYF
CDR3 DNA: TGTGCCAGCAGTAGATCCCCCTACGAGCAGTACTTC